Presented here are 15 T cell receptor beta chains from one specimen sequenced in a study of early T cells in non-severe SARS-CoV-2 infection. TCRdb analysed the 5' RACE reads with MiXCR anew, one entry per CDR3 protein. The repertoire holds about 28,000 distinct CDR3 sequences, with less than 6% as singletons. The source material was whole blood, sampled at baseline. The receptors were sampled from an adult who was a healthcare worker with PCR-confirmed SARS-CoV-2 infection or an uninfected control (not recorded which).

This clonotype was observed at least ten times. The chain carries TRBV29-1 and TRBJ2-5, with 13 positions matching TRBD2. Germline CDR1 SQVTM, CDR2 ANQGSEA. This CDR3 spans 15 amino acids. With 6 bases clipped from V and 4 bases from J, the junction kept 8 bases outside the gene matches. The CDR3 nucleotides read TGCAGCGTCCGGACTAGCGGGAGTACTGGAGAGACCCAGTACTTC. This translates into CSVRTSGSTGETQYF.

This clonotype was observed a handful of times. The CDR3 is CASSPSGQLYEQYF. The DNA of the CDR3 is TGTGCCAGCAGCCCCTCGGGGCAGCTCTACGAGCAGTACTTC. This chain connects TRBV12-3 or TRBV12-4 to TRBJ2-7, with D possibly called TRBD1 or TRBD2 (5 bases each). V was pared by 6 bases and J by 3 bases, with 15 bases between. The CDR3 sequence is 14 residues long.

This clonotype was recorded many times. In DNA form, the CDR3 reads TGTGCCAGCAGCCACGGGGATCAGCCCCAGCATTTT. Translated: CASSHGDQPQHF. The V and J genes are TRBV6-2 or TRBV6-3 and TRBJ1-5, with D unresolved. The CDR3 runs to 12 residues. Trimming removed 6 bases from V and 5 bases from J, with 8 bases in between. CDR1 is MNHEY and CDR2 is SVGEGT in the germline V gene.

This clonotype showed up many times. This chain joins TRBV20-1 and TRBJ1-4; 9 bases match TRBD1. The germline V gene encodes CDR1 DFQATT and CDR2 SNEGSKA (reference sequence). The CDR3 length is 14 residues. V shed 2 bases, J shed 8 bases, and the junction held 6 bases outside the gene matches. CDR3 protein: CSARSGQGGEKLFF. CDR3 in DNA: TGCAGTGCTAGATCGGGACAGGGAGGGGAAAAACTGTTTTTT.

J is TRBJ1-2 and V is TRBV12-5; possible D gene TRBD1, 5 bases. The CDR3 has 14 residues. The germline gives CDR1 LGHNT, CDR2 FRNRAP. Trimming pared 5 bases from V and 8 bases from J, leaving 18 bases between. In DNA, the CDR3 is TGTGCTAGTGGTCCCTACGGGTCGGGGCACGGCTACACCTTC. It is translated as CASGPYGSGHGYTF.

V gene TRBV6-1 combines with J gene TRBJ2-1; unclear D gene. Germline CDR1 MNHNS, CDR2 SASEGT. V was cut by 3 bases and J by 8 bases, with 8 bases left in between. This CDR3 is built from 12 residues. CDR3 residues: CASSDPGYEQFF. The CDR3 nucleotides read TGTGCCAGCAGTGACCCCGGGTATGAGCAGTTCTTC.

This clonotype was detected ten times or more. V and J are TRBV28 and TRBJ1-1, with D tentatively TRBD1 (5 bases). This CDR3 contains 11 residues. CDR1 and CDR2 from the germline V gene are MDHEN and SYDVKM. V lost 2 bases, J lost 12 bases, and 10 bases lay in between. CDR3 sequence: CASSLAGLTFF. CDR3 nucleotides: TGTGCCAGCAGTTTAGCGGGGCTAACTTTCTTT. The variable domain in full, with the rest retrieved from reference TRBV28 and TRBJ1-1, is DVKVTQSSRYLVKRTGEKVFLECVQDMDHENMFWYRQDPGLGLRLIYFSYDVKMKEKGDIPEGYSVSREKKERFSLILESASTNQTSMYLCASSLAGLTFFGQGTRLTVV.

The sample holds many counts of this clonotype. The V call is TRBV7-2, the J call TRBJ2-7, with D possibly TRBD1 on 5 matching bases. The CDR3 totals 13 residues. With 3 bases removed from V and 6 bases from J, the gap between germline ends came to 12 bases. CDR1 and CDR2 from the germline V gene are SGHTA and FQGNSA. The CDR3 spells CASSLPGKIEQYF. The CDR3, as DNA: TGTGCCAGCAGCTTGCCAGGGAAGATCGAGCAGTACTTC.

V and J are TRBV7-6 and TRBJ2-5, with 7 bases lining up with TRBD1. Germline lookup yields CDR1 SGHVS and CDR2 FNYEAQ. The V gene end was trimmed by 1 base and the J gene end by 5 bases; junction bases not matched to a gene: 4. The CDR3 contains 14 residues. DNA for the CDR3: TGTGCCAGCAGCTTAGTGACAGGGAGCGAGACCCAGTACTTC. Protein: CASSLVTGSETQYF.

Notes on this clonotype: This could be a read error, since a much larger clone is one nucleotide away. The gene calls are TRBV4-1 and TRBJ2-7, with TRBD2 matching 11 bases. V was clipped by 4 bases and J by 0 bases; unmatched bases: 14. The CDR3 is made up of 19 amino acids. The germline V gene encodes CDR1 MGHRA and CDR2 YSYEKL. The CDR3, as DNA: TGCGCCAGCAGCCTAGAGCCGGCTAGCGGGAGGCCCAACTCCTACGAGCAGTACTTC. Translating gives CASSLEPASGRPNSYEQYF.

This clonotype came up a few times. The chain has TRBV19 and TRBJ1-4, with D uncertain. Germline CDR1 and CDR2: LNHDA and SQIVND (reference sequence). The length of the CDR3 is 14 residues. V gave up 5 bases and J gave up 0 bases, with 7 bases separating them. The CDR3 nucleotides are TGTGCCAGTAGTGGACTGACAACTAATGAAAAACTGTTTTTT. It translates to CASSGLTTNEKLFF.

This clonotype has a count of ten or more. The rearrangement joins TRBV20-1 to TRBJ2-3, with D tentatively TRBD1 or TRBD2 (6 bases each). CDR3 length: 15 residues. Germline values: CDR1 DFQATT, CDR2 SNEGSKA (reference sequence). The V end was cut by 3 bases, the J end by 6 bases, with 19 bases between. Here the CDR3 reads CSARLMRGADDTQYF. The DNA of the CDR3 is TGCAGTGCTAGGTTAATGAGGGGGGCCGATGATACGCAGTATTTT.

This clonotype was observed at least ten times. This chain joins TRBV10-3 and TRBJ1-4; possibly TRBD1 for D (6 bases). There are 13 residues in the CDR3. V was trimmed by 6 bases and J by 3 bases, leaving 8 bases between them. CDR1 is ENHRY, CDR2 SYGVKD, per germline. CDR3 sequence: CAIRGGANEKLFF. DNA of the CDR3: TGTGCCATCAGAGGGGGGGCTAATGAAAAACTGTTTTTT.

Many counts were recorded for this clonotype. This chain connects TRBV20-1 to TRBJ2-7; TRBD1 aligns across 10 bases. CDR3 length: 16 amino acids. Germline trimming cut 6 bases from V and 3 bases from J; bases unmatched to any gene: 14. Germline-derived CDR1 and CDR2 are DFQATT and SNEGSKA (reference sequence). Here the CDR3 DNA reads TGCAGTGCCTCCGCCTGGGGGACAGGGGTCTTCTACGAGCAGTACTTC. Translation: CSASAWGTGVFYEQYF.

By sample share, this clonotype is medium-sized (0.01 to 0.1%). This chain joins TRBV12-3 or TRBV12-4 and TRBJ2-1; D is unresolved. Trimming removed 0 bases at V and 5 bases at J, with 5 bases between. This CDR3 is 13 amino acids long. DNA for the CDR3: TGTGCCAGCAGTTTAGCGCACAACAATGAGCAGTTCTTC. Amino acid sequence: CASSLAHNNEQFF.